Reported below is one T cell receptor (beta chain). The sample is drawn from a study of control samples from healthy donors and cancer patients. The CDR3 is 18 residues long. Germline assignment: CDR1 KGHSH and CDR2 LQKENI. V shed 0 bases and J 8 bases; nucleotides not matched to a gene: 14. Here immunoSEQ multiplex PCR was the method, and the copy in TCRdb shows in-frame clones only, minus some. The sample lists about 410,000 clones, around 90% occurring once. The receptor was derived from a man aged 35-49 years with head and neck cancer. The sample was PBMCs. The gene calls are TRBV18 and TRBJ2-1; 9 nucleotides match TRBD2. CDR3 amino acids: CASSPPLTSGLGIHEQFF. CDR3 in DNA: TGTGCCAGCTCACCACCGCTTACTAGCGGGCTCGGGATCCATGAGCAGTTCTTC.